Listed below are T cell receptor beta chains from one sample, sequenced in a study of shared clonotypes between healthy human individuals. Libraries were prepared by immunoSEQ multiplex PCR; TCRdb keeps only in-frame clonotypes and omits some of them. The sample has under 2.5 million clones; around 93% are singletons. The sequenced sample was naive CD4+ T cells from PBMCs. Every receptor here comes from a man aged 18 to 29 in good health. Some clones in this sample may be carry-over from other donors' samples. CDR3s include the opening cysteine and the closing phenylalanine or tryptophan. Fields, in order: J gene, V gene, clone size, D gene, CDR3 DNA, CDR3 protein. A D gene is named only where the DNA matches it firmly. Not all rows give a size; the values are once, few, many and, for expanded clones, a class.

J: TRBJ1-2
V: TRBV5-6
size: .
D: .
DNA: TGTGCCAGCAGCACCGCTACAGGGTCGGGCGGCTACACCTTC
CDR3: CASSTATGSGGYTF

J: TRBJ2-3
V: TRBV19
size: once
D: .
DNA: TGTGCCAGTAGTGAAGACAGGCTCGGCACAGATACGCAGTATTTT
CDR3: CASSEDRLGTDTQYF

J: TRBJ1-1
V: TRBV30
size: .
D: TRBD1
DNA: TGTGCCTGGAGTGGACAGGGGAGGCACACTGAAGCTTTCTTT
CDR3: CAWSGQGRHTEAFF

J: TRBJ1-2
V: TRBV6-6
size: .
D: .
DNA: TGTGCCAGCAGTTACTCGTCGGGGGGGCGCTGGGGCTACACCTTC
CDR3: CASSYSSGGRWGYTF

J: TRBJ2-1
V: TRBV15
size: .
D: TRBD2
DNA: TGTGCCACCAGCAGGGGACTAGCGGGAGGAGTCAATGAGCAGTTCTTC
CDR3: CATSRGLAGGVNEQFF

J: TRBJ2-1
V: TRBV5-1
size: .
D: .
DNA: TGCGCCAGCAGCTTGGACGGGAGAACGGGGAACGAGCAGTTCTTC
CDR3: CASSLDGRTGNEQFF

J: TRBJ2-7
V: TRBV28
size: .
D: TRBD1
DNA: TGTGCCAGCAGGGTCTCCGGGACAGGGGTAACCTACGAGCAGTACTTC
CDR3: CASRVSGTGVTYEQYF

J: TRBJ2-5
V: TRBV18
size: once
D: .
DNA: TGTGCCAGCTCACCACCTTCAAGAAGCGAAGAGACCCAGTACTTC
CDR3: CASSPPSRSEETQYF

J: TRBJ2-7
V: TRBV18
size: .
D: .
DNA: TGTGCCAGCTCACCACCGGGAAAACCCTCCTACGAGCAGTACTTC
CDR3: CASSPPGKPSYEQYF

J: TRBJ2-1
V: TRBV5-1
size: .
D: .
DNA: TGCGCCAGCAGCTCCCCGGGTGGGGGTGAGCAGTTCTTC
CDR3: CASSSPGGGEQFF

J: TRBJ1-1
V: TRBV9
size: .
D: .
DNA: TGTGCCAGCAGCGTAGGCACAGGGATGAACACTGAAGCTTTCTTT
CDR3: CASSVGTGMNTEAFF

J: TRBJ2-3
V: TRBV15
size: .
D: TRBD1
DNA: TGTGCCACCAGCAGAGATTTCGACAGGGGGACAGATACGCAGTATTTT
CDR3: CATSRDFDRGTDTQYF

J: TRBJ1-1
V: TRBV7-3
size: .
D: .
DNA: TGTGCCAGCAGCTTATTAAGCCCAGGGAACACTGAAGCTTTCTTT
CDR3: CASSLLSPGNTEAFF

J: TRBJ2-2
V: TRBV19
size: .
D: TRBD2
DNA: TGTGCCAGTATCTCGGTAGCGGGAACCACATGGGGAGCCGGGGAGCTGTTTTTT
CDR3: CASISVAGTTWGAGELFF

J: TRBJ2-5
V: TRBV28
size: .
D: TRBD1
DNA: TGTGCCAGCAGGCACCGGGACAGGGTTGTGGAGACCCAGTACTTC
CDR3: CASRHRDRVVETQYF

J: TRBJ2-5
V: TRBV27
size: .
D: .
DNA: TGTGCCAGCAGTTTAAGGGGGGCGACGGGAGAGACCCAGTACTTC
CDR3: CASSLRGATGETQYF

J: TRBJ2-3
V: TRBV10-2
size: once
D: TRBD2
DNA: TGCGCCAGCAGGGGACTAGCGGGAACTACGGATACGCAGTATTTT
CDR3: CASRGLAGTTDTQYF

J: TRBJ2-1
V: TRBV11-2
size: .
D: .
DNA: TGTGCCAGCAGGGGGACGGTCCATGAGCAGTTCTTC
CDR3: CASRGTVHEQFF

J: TRBJ1-3
V: TRBV28
size: .
D: .
DNA: TGTGCCACCGTGCCTAGTACTGGAAACACCATATATTTT
CDR3: CATVPSTGNTIYF

J: TRBJ2-1
V: TRBV5-1
size: .
D: .
DNA: TGCGCCAGCAGCCTCGGAAGCGGGCGCTCCTACAATGAGCAGTTCTTC
CDR3: CASSLGSGRSYNEQFF

J: TRBJ2-3
V: TRBV28
size: once
D: TRBD2
DNA: TGTGCCAGCAGTAAAGCGGGAGGTGGGCCAGATACGCAGTATTTT
CDR3: CASSKAGGGPDTQYF

J: TRBJ1-2
V: TRBV12-5
size: .
D: .
DNA: TGTGCTAGTGCCCTCGGACACTCAGGTGGTGGCTACACCTTC
CDR3: CASALGHSGGGYTF

J: TRBJ2-3
V: TRBV10-2
size: .
D: .
DNA: TGCGCCAGCAGTGAGTCTAGGCCCGGCGTCCAGCGCACAGATACGCAGTATTTT
CDR3: CASSESRPGVQRTDTQYF

J: TRBJ2-3
V: TRBV11-2
size: once
D: .
DNA: TGTGCCAGCAGTTCTAAAAGAGGGCAGTATGCGCAGTATTTT
CDR3: CASSSKRGQYAQYF

J: TRBJ2-3
V: TRBV7-8
size: .
D: .
DNA: TGTGCCAGCAGCTTTCGGGATGGCGGGGATACGCAGTATTTT
CDR3: CASSFRDGGDTQYF

J: TRBJ2-7
V: TRBV7-3
size: .
D: TRBD2
DNA: TGTGCCAGCAGCTCCGAGCGGGGCTACGAGCAGTACTTC
CDR3: CASSSERGYEQYF

J: TRBJ1-1
V: TRBV19
size: .
D: .
DNA: TGTGCCAGTAGTATAGGCAGGCGAACTGAAGCTTTCTTT
CDR3: CASSIGRRTEAFF

J: TRBJ2-3
V: TRBV2
size: .
D: .
DNA: TGTGCCAGCAGTGAAGCGTTTTTTTATTTGGCAGGGAATCAGGATACGCAGTATTTT
CDR3: CASSEAFFYLAGNQDTQYF

J: TRBJ1-2
V: TRBV19
size: .
D: .
DNA: TGTGCCAGTAGTATAAACAGCCCTAACTATGGCTACACCTTC
CDR3: CASSINSPNYGYTF

J: TRBJ2-2
V: TRBV9
size: .
D: .
DNA: TGTGCCAGCAGCGCCTCTCCCGGCGGGGAGCTGTTTTTT
CDR3: CASSASPGGELFF

J: TRBJ1-1
V: TRBV27
size: .
D: .
DNA: TGTGCCAGCAGTTTGACATCCGGCCGGACGGTGAACACTGAAGCTTTCTTT
CDR3: CASSLTSGRTVNTEAFF

J: TRBJ2-3
V: TRBV28
size: .
D: TRBD1
DNA: TGTGCCAGCAGAACGACAGGGAGCACAGATACGCAGTATTTT
CDR3: CASRTTGSTDTQYF

J: TRBJ2-3
V: TRBV5-6
size: .
D: TRBD2
DNA: TGTGCCAGCAGCTTGCTTAGCGGGAGAACTAGCACAGATACGCAGTATTTT
CDR3: CASSLLSGRTSTDTQYF

J: TRBJ1-4
V: TRBV19
size: .
D: .
DNA: TGTGCCAGTAGTCTTCGCGACCGCGAGCTGTTTTTT
CDR3: CASSLRDRELFF

J: TRBJ2-5
V: TRBV18
size: .
D: .
DNA: TGTGCCAGCTCAACTCAGGGGAAAGAGACCCAGTACTTC
CDR3: CASSTQGKETQYF

J: TRBJ2-7
V: TRBV18
size: .
D: .
DNA: TGTGCCAGCTCACCAAGCCAGGGGGACTCCGCCGAGCAGTACTTC
CDR3: CASSPSQGDSAEQYF

J: TRBJ1-2
V: TRBV29-1
size: few
D: .
DNA: TGCAGCGTTGAAAGGTTCCCAGACCGGGATGGCTACACCTTC
CDR3: CSVERFPDRDGYTF

J: TRBJ2-2
V: TRBV10-1
size: .
D: .
DNA: TGCGCTTCAGCAGGGCCTTCCACCGGGGAGCTGTTTTTT
CDR3: CASAGPSTGELFF

J: TRBJ2-7
V: TRBV27
size: .
D: TRBD1
DNA: TGTGCCAGCAGTTTATATGACAGGGTGGTGTACGAGCAGTACTTC
CDR3: CASSLYDRVVYEQYF

J: TRBJ1-1
V: TRBV25-1
size: .
D: .
DNA: TGTGCCAGCAGTGGCAGAGGTCCTGAAGCTTTCTTT
CDR3: CASSGRGPEAFF

J: TRBJ2-7
V: TRBV2
size: .
D: TRBD1
DNA: TGTGCCAGCACGACCGGGACAGGTAGTTACGAGCAGTACTTC
CDR3: CASTTGTGSYEQYF

J: TRBJ2-3
V: TRBV9
size: .
D: TRBD2
DNA: TGTGCCAGCAGCCCTAGCGGGAGCACAGATACGCAGTATTTT
CDR3: CASSPSGSTDTQYF

J: TRBJ1-2
V: TRBV7-3
size: .
D: .
DNA: TGTGCCAGCAGCTTAAGGCCTGGGGGTGGCTACACCTTC
CDR3: CASSLRPGGGYTF

J: TRBJ1-4
V: TRBV9
size: .
D: TRBD1
DNA: TGTGCCAGCAGCGTAGGCCCGACAGGGCTGAATGAAAAACTGTTTTTT
CDR3: CASSVGPTGLNEKLFF

J: TRBJ2-5
V: TRBV28
size: .
D: TRBD2
DNA: TGTGCCAGCAGTTTAGCGGGAGGACAAGAGACCCAGTACTTC
CDR3: CASSLAGGQETQYF

J: TRBJ1-2
V: TRBV28
size: .
D: .
DNA: TGTGCCAGCAGTCCCCAAATATACGACAGCTATGGCTACACCTTC
CDR3: CASSPQIYDSYGYTF

J: TRBJ2-3
V: TRBV6-5
size: .
D: TRBD2
DNA: TGTGCCAGCAGGAGCGGGAGATTTACAGATACGCAGTATTTT
CDR3: CASRSGRFTDTQYF

J: TRBJ1-1
V: TRBV5-1
size: .
D: TRBD1
DNA: TGCGCCAGCAGCTCGCAGGGGGGTAACACTGAAGCTTTCTTT
CDR3: CASSSQGGNTEAFF